The 14 T cell receptor beta chains presented below share a single source sample, sequenced in a study of cytomegalovirus exposure and HLA in healthy donors. Vbeta (60) and Jbeta (13) primers were used in the PCR. The table came from immunoSEQ multiplex PCR; TCRdb's copy has only in-frame clones and leaves some out. The repertoire consists of 90,000 to 150,000 clones, with over 65% occurring once and the leading ten covering 3% to 4%. What was sequenced was PBMCs. These receptors were collected from a young woman in good health and CMV-seropositive.

The chain employs TRBV2 and TRBJ2-1, with D uncertain. This CDR3 is built from 15 residues. The V and J ends lost 6 bases and 6 bases respectively, with 18 bases between them. Germline values: CDR1 SNHLY, CDR2 FYNNEI. CDR3 sequence: CASSPPRGRRNEQFF. The CDR3, as DNA: TGTGCCAGCAGCCCCCCCCGTGGCAGGCGCAATGAGCAGTTCTTC.

This clone occurred a few times. The rearrangement uses TRBV2 and TRBJ2-7, with a possible D match to TRBD1 (5 bases). The germline gives CDR1 SNHLY, CDR2 FYNNEI. The CDR3 runs 13 residues. The V gene lost 4 bases and the J gene lost 4 bases, with 11 bases spanning the gap. The CDR3: CASSGDRYYEQYF. CDR3 sequence (DNA): TGTGCCAGCAGTGGAGACAGATATTACGAGCAGTACTTC.

The rearrangement links TRBV6-6 to TRBJ2-2; D unresolved. The germline V gene encodes CDR1 MNHNY and CDR2 SVGAGI (reference sequence). The CDR3 has 13 residues. Trimming removed 7 bases at V and 5 bases at J, with 11 bases between. The chain's CDR3 is CASISRDTGELFF. In DNA form, the CDR3 reads TGTGCCAGCATATCCCGAGATACCGGGGAGCTGTTTTTT.

The chain joins TRBV7-9 to TRBJ1-2; D gene uncertain. From germline, CDR1 is SEHNR and CDR2 FQNEAQ (reference sequence). The CDR3 sequence is 13 residues long. V was trimmed by 5 bases and J by 6 bases, leaving 13 bases between them. CDR3 region: CASSPPVLHGYTF. CDR3 nucleotides: TGTGCCAGCAGCCCCCCGGTCTTGCATGGCTACACCTTC.

This clone came up once. V usage is TRBV4-1 and J usage is TRBJ1-6; D unresolved. Germline values: CDR1 MGHRA, CDR2 YSYEKL. The CDR3 has 15 amino acids. V was shortened by 0 bases and J by 3 bases, with 6 bases between the two germline ends. In nucleotides, the CDR3 is TGCGCCAGCAGCCAAGATAAGCACTATAATTCACCCCTCCACTTT. It specifies CASSQDKHYNSPLHF.

J is TRBJ2-7 and V is TRBV27; no reliable D call. This CDR3 is built from 13 residues. Germline CDR1 MNHEY, CDR2 SMNVEV (reference sequence). V was clipped by 5 bases and J by 4 bases, with 12 bases between them. CDR3 sequence reads: CASSLSQFYEQYF. The CDR3 region has the DNA TGTGCCAGCAGTCTCTCACAGTTTTACGAGCAGTACTTC.

The rearrangement links TRBV28 to TRBJ2-7, with 9 bases aligning to TRBD2. CDR1 MDHEN and CDR2 SYDVKM come from the germline V gene. J was trimmed by 0 bases and V by 6 bases; bases with no gene match: 3. The CDR3 is 14 residues long. The CDR3, as DNA: TGTGCCAGCAGGAGCGGGGGGAACTCCTACGAGCAGTACTTC. Translating it yields CASRSGGNSYEQYF.

The chain joins TRBV5-1 to TRBJ2-3; the D gene is possibly TRBD2 (5 bases). The V gene's germline CDR1 is SGHRS and CDR2 YFSETQ. The CDR3 is 17 residues long. V shed 0 bases and J shed 0 bases, with 14 bases lying between them. The CDR3 bases are TGCGCCAGCAGCTTGGCACCGACCCGGACTAGCACAGATACGCAGTATTTT. It codes for CASSLAPTRTSTDTQYF.

The CDR3 coding sequence is TGTGCTAGTGGGGTGGGACAGGGTGGAGACGAGCAGTACTTC. It is translated as CASGVGQGGDEQYF. The V and J genes are TRBV12-5 and TRBJ2-7; the match to TRBD1 covers 9 bases. This CDR3 comprises 14 residues. Germline V gene lookup returns CDR1 LGHNT and CDR2 FRNRAP. With 6 bases clipped from V and 5 bases from J, the junction kept 8 bases outside the gene matches.

This clone was detected only a few times. The V call is TRBV9, the J call TRBJ1-5, with a possible D match to TRBD1 (6 bases). CDR3 size: 14 residues. The V and J ends lost 3 bases and 4 bases respectively, with 11 bases between them. Germline values: CDR1 SGDLS, CDR2 YYNGEE. As DNA, the CDR3 is TGTGCCAGCAGCGCGGGACAAGAGAATCAGCCCCAGCATTTT. Residues: CASSAGQENQPQHF.

J is TRBJ1-4 and V is TRBV27, with D tentatively TRBD1 (5 bases). V lost 3 bases, J lost 8 bases, and 16 bases lay in between. The CDR3 consists of 15 residues. From germline, CDR1 is MNHEY and CDR2 SMNVEV (reference sequence). The DNA for the CDR3 is TGTGCCAGCAGTTTCCGGGGACTGCAAGGCGAAAAACTGTTTTTT. It translates to CASSFRGLQGEKLFF.

This chain connects TRBV28 to TRBJ1-1; D is ambiguous. The length of the CDR3 is 14 residues. From germline, CDR1 is MDHEN and CDR2 SYDVKM. The germline V and J ends were trimmed by 2 bases and 2 bases, with 9 bases remaining between them. CDR3 loop: CASSLLTVNTEAFF. CDR3 in DNA: TGTGCCAGCAGTTTACTCACGGTAAACACTGAAGCTTTCTTT.

This rearrangement joins TRBV6-6 to TRBJ1-1; D ambiguous. Germline V gene data show CDR1 as MNHNY and CDR2 as SVGAGI (reference sequence). Trimming removed 2 bases at V and 4 bases at J, with 14 bases between. CDR3 length: 15 amino acids. The CDR3 loop is CASSYTGSAGTEAFF. CDR3 bases: TGTGCCAGCAGTTACACGGGCTCGGCGGGCACTGAAGCTTTCTTT.

Remarks on this clone: A junction boundary mismatches the germline segment, possibly from a read error. The chain uses TRBV7-9 and TRBJ1-2, with no clear D. The CDR3 has 11 amino acids. From germline, CDR1 is SEHNR and CDR2 FQNEAQ (reference sequence). CDR3 in amino acids: CASSLGYGCTF. CDR3 nucleotides: TGTGCCAGCAGCTTAGGGTATGGCTGCACCTTC.